The sequence of this T cell receptor beta chain was determined in a study of CD8 T cells in ankylosing spondylitis. Study-level points and caveats: Reportedly, disease-linked clones are significantly enriched in ankylosing spondylitis patients' matched synovial fluid. Earlier authors reported some of these motif variants in reactive arthritis synovial fluid and blood.

TCRdb re-derived calls from the 5' RACE reads in MiXCR, one entry per CDR3 protein. Among roughly 190,000 distinct CDR3 sequences listed, more than 10% were seen once. Trimming removed 5 bases at V and 6 bases at J, with 13 bases between. The CDR3 consists of 13 residues. By share, this clonotype ranks as medium-sized. Its matching antigen is unknown. This sequence originates from a male donor with ankylosing spondylitis or in good health (not recorded which). This sequence joins TRBV12-3 or TRBV12-4 and TRBJ1-2; a weak D match, TRBD1 (5 bases). Specimen: blood, either unsorted or a sorted T cell fraction (not recorded which). The CDR3 DNA reads TGTGCCAGCAGTACCGGGACGGTGGATGGCTACACCTTC. Protein: CASSTGTVDGYTF.